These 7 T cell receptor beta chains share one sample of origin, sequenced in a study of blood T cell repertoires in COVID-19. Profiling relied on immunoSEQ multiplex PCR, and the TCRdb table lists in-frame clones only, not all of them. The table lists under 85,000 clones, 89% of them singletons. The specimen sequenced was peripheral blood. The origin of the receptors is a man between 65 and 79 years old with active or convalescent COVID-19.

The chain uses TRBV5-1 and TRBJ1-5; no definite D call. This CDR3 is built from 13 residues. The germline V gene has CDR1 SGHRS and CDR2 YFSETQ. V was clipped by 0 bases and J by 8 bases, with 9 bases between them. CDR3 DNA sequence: TGCGCCAGCAGCTTGGATTGGGAGAAGCCCCAGCATTTT. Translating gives CASSLDWEKPQHF.

The CDR3 region has the DNA TGTGCCAGCTCACTGATGACTCACACCAGAAACACCATATATTTT. This gives the protein CASSLMTHTRNTIYF. The chain couples TRBV18 to TRBJ1-3; D not resolved. V was trimmed by 4 bases and J by 5 bases, leaving 15 bases between them. CDR3 length: 15 amino acids. Germline V gene lookup returns CDR1 KGHSH and CDR2 LQKENI.

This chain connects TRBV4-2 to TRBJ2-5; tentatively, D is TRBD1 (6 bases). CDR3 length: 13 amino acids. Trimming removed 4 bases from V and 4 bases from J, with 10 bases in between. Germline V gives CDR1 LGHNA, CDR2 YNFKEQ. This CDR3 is CASSPGDTETQYF. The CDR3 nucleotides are TGTGCCAGCAGCCCAGGGGATACAGAGACCCAGTACTTC.

For the CDR3, the DNA is TGTGCCAGCAGTTCCACAGGGACAGGGTACTACGAGCAGTACTTC. It yields the protein CASSSTGTGYYEQYF. The rearrangement joins TRBV28 to TRBJ2-7; 9 bases line up with TRBD1. Per germline, CDR1 MDHEN and CDR2 SYDVKM. V lost 4 bases to trimming and J lost 3 bases; unmatched junction nucleotides: 7. The CDR3 is 15 residues long.

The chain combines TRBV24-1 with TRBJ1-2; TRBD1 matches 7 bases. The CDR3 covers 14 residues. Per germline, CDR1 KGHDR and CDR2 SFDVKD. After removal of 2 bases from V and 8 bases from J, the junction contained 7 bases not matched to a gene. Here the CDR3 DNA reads TGTGCCACCAGTGATTCCCGACAGGGCGGCGGCTACACCTTC. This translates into CATSDSRQGGGYTF.

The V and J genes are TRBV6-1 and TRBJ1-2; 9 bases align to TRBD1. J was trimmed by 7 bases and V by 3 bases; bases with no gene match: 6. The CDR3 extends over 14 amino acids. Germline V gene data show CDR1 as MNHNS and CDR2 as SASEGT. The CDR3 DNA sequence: TGTGCCAGCAGTGACGGGACAGGGTCGGTTGGCTACACCTTC. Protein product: CASSDGTGSVGYTF.

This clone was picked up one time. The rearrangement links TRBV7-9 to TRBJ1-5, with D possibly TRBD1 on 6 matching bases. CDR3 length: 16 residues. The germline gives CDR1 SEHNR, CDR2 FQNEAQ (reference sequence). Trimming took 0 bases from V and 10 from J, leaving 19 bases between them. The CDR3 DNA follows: TGTGCCAGCAGCTTAGCGTGGGGGCAGGGTCTTCCCCCCCAGCATTTT. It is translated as CASSLAWGQGLPPQHF.